This T cell receptor (beta chain) emerged from a study of blood T cell repertoires in COVID-19. Study background: T cells, B-cell-depleted T cells, or PBMCs provided the cDNA or gDNA that served as material.

Only in-frame clones appear in the TCRdb table, and some are missing; sequencing was by immunoSEQ multiplex PCR. Of tens of thousands of clones in the sample, about 80% were seen once. This TCR came from a human donor in a cohort sampled during active COVID-19. Sample: peripheral blood.

The CDR3 DNA reads as TGTGCCAGCAGCTTCCGGGGGGTTAACTATGGCTACACCTTC. Encoded protein: CASSFRGVNYGYTF. The chain uses TRBV5-6 and TRBJ1-2, with D maybe TRBD1 (5 bases). The CDR3 runs 14 residues. Germline V CDR1 and CDR2: SGHDT, YYEEEE. The ends were cut back, 2 bases at V and 1 base at J, with 9 bases in the middle.